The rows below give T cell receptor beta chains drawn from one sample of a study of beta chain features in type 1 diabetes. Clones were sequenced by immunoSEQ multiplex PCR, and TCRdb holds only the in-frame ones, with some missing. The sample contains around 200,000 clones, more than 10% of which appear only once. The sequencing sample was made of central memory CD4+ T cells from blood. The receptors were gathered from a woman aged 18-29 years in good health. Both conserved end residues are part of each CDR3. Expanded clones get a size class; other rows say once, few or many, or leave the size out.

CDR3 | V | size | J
CAWSGVLGRNNNEQFF | TRBV30 | few | TRBJ2-1
CASSSDRGLVGTEAFF | TRBV6-5 | few | TRBJ1-1
CASHSAGNYGYTF | TRBV25-1 | - | TRBJ1-2
CASSVDQGLKAGANVLTF | TRBV9 | - | TRBJ2-6
CAWSVAGAPSRQYF | TRBV30 | few | TRBJ2-5
CASSSRDRFVYEQYF | TRBV27 | - | TRBJ2-7
CAWSSRTGAYEQYF | TRBV30 | - | TRBJ2-7
CASSSGALYGYTF | TRBV28 | few | TRBJ1-2
CASSPGRSSYNEQFF | TRBV5-6 | - | TRBJ2-1
CAWSIRGEQPQHF | TRBV30 | - | TRBJ1-5
CASSPTGTGREQFF | TRBV28 | few | TRBJ2-1
CASSSRTEAYNEQFF | TRBV19 | - | TRBJ2-1
CASGRLAGDTGELFF | TRBV2 | - | TRBJ2-2